The source of this TCR beta chain is a study of shared clonotypes between healthy human individuals (dated by TCRdb to the early 2020s). In the study overall: A couple of women and a few men aged 18 to 49 years were included in the cohort. To increase sequencing depth and limit assay-specific biases, TCR repertoire library preparation and sequencing were carried out by different laboratories using diverse techniques. For each donor, CD4 naive and CD4 memory were each given three plates, CD8 naive was given two plates, and CD8 memory was given one plate. Leukapheresis yielded between about 0.8 and 8.9 billion PBMCs per donor. To estimate repertoire size and how much clonotypes are shared between individuals, the study performed deep sequencing of blood TCR repertoires from a handful of healthy adults. The full study reports these points: Higher generation probabilities were observed for clonotypes shared by all four sorted-subset donors than for non-shared clonotypes. Sampling was limited to blood, and TCR repertoires in tissue likely differ from TCR repertoires in blood. The small number of donors limited the genetic and exposure-history diversity represented. Pairwise subsampling led to the expectation that sequencing depth would affect the degree of clonotype sharing among donors. Even with the large sequencing depth, rarefaction of the sorted-subset datasets indicated that sequencing was incomplete. Estimated clonotype richness was generally larger for naive than for memory subsets. Across a handful of donors, around 5% of naive CD4, roughly 3.5% of naive CD8, approximately 2.5% of memory CD4, and roughly 0.4% of memory CD8 clonotypes were shared.

CD8 naive samples consisted of CD45RO-negative cells that were positively selected for CCR7, yielding a CD45RA+CCR7+ population without TemRA cells. The donors were healthy, HIV-negative adults with no recently reported acute infections or vaccinations. Every donor was a Caucasian adult living in Nashville, Tennessee, USA. Blood was obtained by leukapheresis, after which PBMCs were separated by Ficoll-Histopaque density gradient centrifugation and cryopreserved in liquid nitrogen vapor phase. Analytical flow cytometry was used to check the purity and quantity of every magnetically sorted T cell population. Genomic DNA was isolated from every sorted fraction and measured by UV absorbance on a Nanodrop 2000c. In the case of this clone: This clone's antigen is unknown. No much larger clone is present one base from it, and per-base qualities are unavailable.

The CDR3 contains 17 residues, cysteine and phenylalanine counted. The read is trimmed to its CDR3 DNA, 51 bases read in frame from base 1. V trim: 5 bases; J trim: 4 bases; unmatched bases: 11. Sequences MDHEN (CDR1) and SYDVKM (CDR2) are obtained from the germline V gene. Using the deep immunoSEQ assay, TCR CDR3 regions were amplified from genomic DNA by multiplex PCR. Extracted genomic DNA from each cell subset was distributed evenly across all wells of several immunoSEQ 96-well plates, and each plate was treated as a replicate. For sorted subsets, around 200 ng genomic DNA, equal to 30,000 or so T cell genomes, was loaded into each replicate PCR. Purified libraries were quantified with a Qubit 3.0 fluorometer, sized on a Bioanalyzer 2100, and re-quantified with the KAPA Library Quantification kit. A separate single-read 150-cycle Illumina NextSeq 550 flow cell was used to sequence each immunoSEQ 96-well plate. Under the source paper's analysis protocol: Because the immunoSEQ output held only junctional sequences and lacked quality scores, the filtering could not match the filtering applied to full-length reads. To assign V/J genes and CDR3, sequences were annotated using PyIR, a Python wrapper for IgBLAST v1.9, with IMGT germline references. Any read was removed if the V/J assignment was weak (E-value above 1e-6), the CDR3 was missing, or the read contained stop codons, out-of-frame junctions, or ambiguous translated residues. V3J clonotypes were defined by identical inferred V gene, J gene, and CDR3 amino acid sequence. Percentage overlap between repertoires was computed as shared unique clonotypes divided by the size of the smaller repertoire. Richness of each repertoire was evaluated using RTK rarefaction, the Chao1 estimator, and Recon v2.1 estimates of unobserved clonotypes. OLGA was used to compute generation probabilities for all TCRbeta clonotypes that the gDNA method yielded from a handful of donors. As stored in TCRdb, this immuneACCESS dataset retains in-frame rearrangements with V and J assigned. A fraction of the clones does not appear; measured against another copy, unresolved V genes explain less than half of the discrepancy, and the remainder lacks a known reason. Clone size and V and J calls were adopted from that table, with D and trimming inferred from the DNA. In all, the sample holds about 2.1 million clones, and over 85% of those were seen once. The top ten clonotypes cover approximately 1.6% of the sample.

This receptor chain uses TRBV28 and TRBJ1-2, with 12 middle bases fitting TRBD1. Input material: naive CD8+ T cells from PBMCs. The cell subset or site tag for this specimen amounts to: CD45RA+CCR7+. The receptor's source is a young man in good health. Some clones in this sample may be carry-over from other donors' samples. The sequenced DNA is TGTGCCAGCAGTCTAGGCGGGACAGGGGGCGATCGCTATGGCTACACCTTC. Translated, it gives CASSLGGTGGDRYGYTF.